This T cell receptor (beta chain) came from a study of regulatory T cells in long-lasting Graves disease. Time point in this sample: persistent/refractory GD, antithyroid drugs over 5 years with positive TRAb. PBMCs provided the RNA from which the TCR library was made. The CDR3 extends over 13 amino acids. Per the germline V gene, CDR1 is SNHLY and CDR2 is FYNNEI. V lost 5 bases to trimming and J lost 3 bases, with 7 bases between them. Assembly of TCR beta libraries relied on iRepertoire HTBI primers together with Arm-PCR of CDR3 regions. TCRdb analysed the multiplex PCR reads with MiXCR anew, one entry per CDR3 protein. Of about 450,000 distinct CDR3 sequences listed, 20% to 30% are singletons.

The receptor was isolated from a female donor with Graves disease. The specimen comprised peripheral blood mononuclear cells (PBMCs), sampled when the disease was refractory, from a patient treated with antithyroid drugs. The chain recombines TRBV2 with TRBJ2-2; unclear D gene. The CDR3 reads CASSSGDTGELFF. CDR3 DNA: TGTGCCAGCAGTTCTGGCGACACCGGGGAGCTGTTTTTT.